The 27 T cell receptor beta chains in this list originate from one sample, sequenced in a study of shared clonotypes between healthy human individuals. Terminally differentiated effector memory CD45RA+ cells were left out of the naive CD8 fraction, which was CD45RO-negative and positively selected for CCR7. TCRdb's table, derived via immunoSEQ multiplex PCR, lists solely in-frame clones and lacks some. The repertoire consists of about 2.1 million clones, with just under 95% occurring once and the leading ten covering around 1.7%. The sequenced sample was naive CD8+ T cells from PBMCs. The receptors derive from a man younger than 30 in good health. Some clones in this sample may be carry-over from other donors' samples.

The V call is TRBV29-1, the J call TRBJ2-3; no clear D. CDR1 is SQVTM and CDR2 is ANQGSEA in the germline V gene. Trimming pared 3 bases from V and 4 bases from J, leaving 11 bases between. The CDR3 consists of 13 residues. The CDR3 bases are TGCAGCGTTGAGGCAGCCCCCCCAGATACGCAGTATTTT. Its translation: CSVEAAPPDTQYF.

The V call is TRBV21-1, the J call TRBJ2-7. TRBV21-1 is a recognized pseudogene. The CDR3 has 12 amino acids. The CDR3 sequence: CASSKRDYEQYF. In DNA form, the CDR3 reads TGTGCCAGCAGCAAAAGGGACTACGAGCAGTACTTC.

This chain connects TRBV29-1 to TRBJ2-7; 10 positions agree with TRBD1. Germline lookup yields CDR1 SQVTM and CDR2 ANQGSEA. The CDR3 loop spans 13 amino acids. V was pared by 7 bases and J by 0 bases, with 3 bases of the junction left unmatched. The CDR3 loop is CSGGQGVSYEQYF. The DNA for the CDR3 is TGCAGCGGTGGACAGGGGGTCTCCTACGAGCAGTACTTC.

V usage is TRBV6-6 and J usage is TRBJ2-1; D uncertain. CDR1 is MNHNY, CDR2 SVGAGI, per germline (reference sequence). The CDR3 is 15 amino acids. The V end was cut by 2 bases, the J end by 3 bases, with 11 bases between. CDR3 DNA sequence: TGTGCCAGCAGTTACGCGCCGGGTCACTACAATGAGCAGTTCTTC. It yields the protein CASSYAPGHYNEQFF.

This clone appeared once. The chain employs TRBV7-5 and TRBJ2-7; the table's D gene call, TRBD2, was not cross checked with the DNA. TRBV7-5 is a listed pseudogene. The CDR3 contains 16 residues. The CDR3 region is CARSPVPAGVIHEQYF. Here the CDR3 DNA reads TGTGCCAGAAGCCCAGTTCCAGCGGGAGTTATCCACGAGCAGTACTTC.

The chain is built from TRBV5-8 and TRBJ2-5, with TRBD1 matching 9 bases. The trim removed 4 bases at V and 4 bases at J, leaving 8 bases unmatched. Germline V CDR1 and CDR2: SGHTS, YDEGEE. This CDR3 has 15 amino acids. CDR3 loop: CASSLGQGNTETQYF. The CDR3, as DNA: TGTGCCAGCAGCCTCGGACAGGGGAATACAGAGACCCAGTACTTC.

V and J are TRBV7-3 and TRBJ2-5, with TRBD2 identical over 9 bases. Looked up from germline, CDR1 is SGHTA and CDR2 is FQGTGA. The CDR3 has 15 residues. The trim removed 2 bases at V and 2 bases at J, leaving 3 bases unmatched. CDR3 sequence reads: CASSLGTSSQETQYF. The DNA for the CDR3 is TGTGCCAGCAGCTTAGGGACTAGCAGTCAAGAGACCCAGTACTTC.

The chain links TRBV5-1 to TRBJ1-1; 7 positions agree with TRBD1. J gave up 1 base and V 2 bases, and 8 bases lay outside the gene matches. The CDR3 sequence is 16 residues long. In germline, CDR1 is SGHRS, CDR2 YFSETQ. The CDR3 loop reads CASSLATQGRNTEAFF. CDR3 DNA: TGCGCCAGCAGCTTAGCAACACAGGGGAGGAACACTGAAGCTTTCTTT.

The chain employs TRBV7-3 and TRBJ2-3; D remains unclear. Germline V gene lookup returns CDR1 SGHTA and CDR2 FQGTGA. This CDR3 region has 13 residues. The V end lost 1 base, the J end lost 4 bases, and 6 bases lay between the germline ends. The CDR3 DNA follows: TGTGCCAGCAGCTTAAGCGCTCCAGATACGCAGTATTTT. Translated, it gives CASSLSAPDTQYF.

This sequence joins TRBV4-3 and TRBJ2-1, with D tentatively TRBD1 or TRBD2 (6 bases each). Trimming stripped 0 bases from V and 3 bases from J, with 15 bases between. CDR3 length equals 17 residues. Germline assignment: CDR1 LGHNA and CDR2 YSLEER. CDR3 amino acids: CASSQDWGADNYNEQFF. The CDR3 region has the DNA TGCGCCAGCAGCCAAGATTGGGGGGCGGACAACTACAATGAGCAGTTCTTC.

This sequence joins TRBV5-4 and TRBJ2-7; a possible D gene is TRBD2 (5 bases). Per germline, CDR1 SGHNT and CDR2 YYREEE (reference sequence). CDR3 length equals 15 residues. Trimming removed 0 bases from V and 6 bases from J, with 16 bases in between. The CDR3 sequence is CASSLERADPREQYF. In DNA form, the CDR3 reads TGTGCCAGCAGCTTGGAGAGGGCAGACCCACGCGAGCAGTACTTC.

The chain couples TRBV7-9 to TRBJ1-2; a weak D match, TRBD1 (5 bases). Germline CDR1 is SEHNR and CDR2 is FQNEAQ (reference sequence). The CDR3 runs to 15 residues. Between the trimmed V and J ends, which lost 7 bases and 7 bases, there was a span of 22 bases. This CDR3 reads CASTFGGRGLTGYTF. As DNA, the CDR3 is TGTGCCAGCACCTTCGGGGGGAGGGGACTTACTGGCTACACCTTC.

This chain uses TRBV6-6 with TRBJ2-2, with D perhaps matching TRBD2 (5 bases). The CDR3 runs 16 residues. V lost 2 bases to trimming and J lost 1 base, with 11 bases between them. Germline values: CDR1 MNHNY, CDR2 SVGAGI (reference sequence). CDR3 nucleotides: TGTGCCAGCAGTTACATCCTAGCCAAGAACACCGGGGAGCTGTTTTTT. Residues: CASSYILAKNTGELFF.

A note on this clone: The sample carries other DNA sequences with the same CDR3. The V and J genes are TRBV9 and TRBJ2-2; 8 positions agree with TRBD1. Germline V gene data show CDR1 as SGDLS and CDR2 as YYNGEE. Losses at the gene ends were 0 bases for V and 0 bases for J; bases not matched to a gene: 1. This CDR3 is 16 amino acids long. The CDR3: CASSVAGGPNTGELFF. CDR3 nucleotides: TGTGCCAGCAGCGTAGCAGGGGGCCCGAACACCGGGGAGCTGTTTTTT.

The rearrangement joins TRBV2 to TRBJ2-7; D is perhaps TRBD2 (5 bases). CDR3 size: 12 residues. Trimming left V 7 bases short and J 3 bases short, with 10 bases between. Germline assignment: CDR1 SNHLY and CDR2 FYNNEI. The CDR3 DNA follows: TGTGCCAGCAACGGGAACTACTACGAGCAGTACTTC. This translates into CASNGNYYEQYF.

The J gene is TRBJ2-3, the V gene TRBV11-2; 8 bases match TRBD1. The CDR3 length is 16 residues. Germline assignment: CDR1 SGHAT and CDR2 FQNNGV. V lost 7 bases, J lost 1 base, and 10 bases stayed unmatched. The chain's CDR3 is CASIFGTGWGTDTQYF. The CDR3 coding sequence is TGTGCCAGCATCTTCGGGACAGGTTGGGGCACAGATACGCAGTATTTT.

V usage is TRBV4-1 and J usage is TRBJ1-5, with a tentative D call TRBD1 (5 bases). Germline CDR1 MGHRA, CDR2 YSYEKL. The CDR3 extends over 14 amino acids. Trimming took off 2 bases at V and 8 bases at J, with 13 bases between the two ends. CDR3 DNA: TGCGCCAGCAGCCAACCGGGGACGAGCAAGCCCCAGCATTTT. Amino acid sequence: CASSQPGTSKPQHF.

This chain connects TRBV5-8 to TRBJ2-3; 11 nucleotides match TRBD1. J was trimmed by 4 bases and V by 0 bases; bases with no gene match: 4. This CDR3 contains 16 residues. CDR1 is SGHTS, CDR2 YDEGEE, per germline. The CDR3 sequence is CASSLGTGGFADTQYF. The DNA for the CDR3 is TGTGCCAGCAGCTTGGGGACAGGGGGCTTTGCAGATACGCAGTATTTT.

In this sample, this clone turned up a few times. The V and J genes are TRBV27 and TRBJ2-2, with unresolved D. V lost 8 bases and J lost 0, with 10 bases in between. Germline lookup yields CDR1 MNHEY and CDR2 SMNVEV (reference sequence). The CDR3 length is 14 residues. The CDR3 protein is CASRVQSNTGELFF. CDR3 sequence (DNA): TGTGCCAGCCGCGTACAATCGAACACCGGGGAGCTGTTTTTT.

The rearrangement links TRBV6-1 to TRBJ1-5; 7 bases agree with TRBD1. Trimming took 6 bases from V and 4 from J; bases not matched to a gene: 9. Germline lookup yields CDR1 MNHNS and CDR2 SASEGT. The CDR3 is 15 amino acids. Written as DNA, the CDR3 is TGTGCCAGCAGCCTTAAGGGACAGTTTAATCAGCCCCAGCATTTT. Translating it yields CASSLKGQFNQPQHF.

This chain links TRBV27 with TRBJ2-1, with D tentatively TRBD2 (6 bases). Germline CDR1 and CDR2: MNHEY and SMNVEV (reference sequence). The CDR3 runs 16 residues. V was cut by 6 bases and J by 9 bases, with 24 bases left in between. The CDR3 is CASRAFGGTPSVEQFF. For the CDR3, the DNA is TGTGCCAGCAGAGCCTTCGGCGGGACCCCCTCCGTTGAGCAGTTCTTC.

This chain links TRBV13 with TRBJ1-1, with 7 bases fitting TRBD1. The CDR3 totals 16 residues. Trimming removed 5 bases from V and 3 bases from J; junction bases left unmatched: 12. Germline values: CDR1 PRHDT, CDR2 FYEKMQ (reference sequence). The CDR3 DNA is TGTGCCAGCAGCGGACATACGACAGGGCCGTACACTGAAGCTTTCTTT. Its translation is CASSGHTTGPYTEAFF.

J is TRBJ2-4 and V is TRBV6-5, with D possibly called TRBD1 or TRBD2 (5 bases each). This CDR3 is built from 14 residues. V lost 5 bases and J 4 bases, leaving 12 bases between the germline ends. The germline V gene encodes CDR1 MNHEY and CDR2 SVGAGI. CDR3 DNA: TGTGCCAGCAGTCATCGTGGGGGTAAAAACATTCAGTACTTC. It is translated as CASSHRGGKNIQYF.

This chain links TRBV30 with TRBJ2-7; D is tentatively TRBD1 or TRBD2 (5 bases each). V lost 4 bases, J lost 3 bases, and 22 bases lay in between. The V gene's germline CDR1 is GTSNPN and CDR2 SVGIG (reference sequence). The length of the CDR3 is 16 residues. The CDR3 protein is CAWKLIPSGPYYEQYF. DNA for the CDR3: TGTGCCTGGAAATTGATACCGTCGGGACCCTACTACGAGCAGTACTTC.

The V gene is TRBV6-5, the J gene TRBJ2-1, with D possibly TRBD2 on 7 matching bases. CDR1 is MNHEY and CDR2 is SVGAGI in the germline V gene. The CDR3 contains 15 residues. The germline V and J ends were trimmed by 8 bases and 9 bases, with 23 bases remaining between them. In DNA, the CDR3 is TGTGCCAGCTGCTTGTACTCGGGGGGCCATGGTGAGCAGTTCTTC. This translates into CASCLYSGGHGEQFF.

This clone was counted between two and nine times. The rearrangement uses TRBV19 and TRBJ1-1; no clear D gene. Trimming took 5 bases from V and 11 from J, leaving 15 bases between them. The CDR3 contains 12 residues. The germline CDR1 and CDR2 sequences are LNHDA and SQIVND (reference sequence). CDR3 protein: CASSRTGLAAFF. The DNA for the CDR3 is TGTGCCAGTAGTCGAACCGGGCTCGCGGCTTTCTTT.

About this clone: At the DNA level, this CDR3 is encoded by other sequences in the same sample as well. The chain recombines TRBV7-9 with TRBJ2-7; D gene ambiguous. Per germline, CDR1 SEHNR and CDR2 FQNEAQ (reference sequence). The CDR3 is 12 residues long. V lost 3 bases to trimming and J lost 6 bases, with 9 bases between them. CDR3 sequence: CASSFPLGEQYF. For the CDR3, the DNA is TGTGCCAGCAGCTTTCCCCTTGGCGAGCAGTACTTC.